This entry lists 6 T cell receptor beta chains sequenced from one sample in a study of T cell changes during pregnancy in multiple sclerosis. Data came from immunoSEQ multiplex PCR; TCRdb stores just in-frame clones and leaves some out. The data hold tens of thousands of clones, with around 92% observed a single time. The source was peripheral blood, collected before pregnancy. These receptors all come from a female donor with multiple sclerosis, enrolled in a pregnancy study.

CDR3 in amino acids: CASSPQGGDEKLFF. CDR3 coding DNA: TGTGCCAGCTCACCGCAGGGTGGGGATGAAAAACTGTTTTTT. The V call is TRBV18, the J call TRBJ1-4, with D possibly TRBD1 on 5 matching bases. The CDR3 loop spans 14 amino acids. Trimming stripped 3 bases from V and 6 bases from J, with 11 bases between. Germline assignment: CDR1 KGHSH and CDR2 LQKENI.

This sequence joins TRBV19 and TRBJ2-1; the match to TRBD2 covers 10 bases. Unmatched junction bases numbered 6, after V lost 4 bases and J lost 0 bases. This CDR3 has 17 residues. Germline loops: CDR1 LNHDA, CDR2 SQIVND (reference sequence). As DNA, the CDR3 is TGTGCCAGTAGTACTACTAGCGGGGTACACTCCTACAATGAGCAGTTCTTC. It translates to CASSTTSGVHSYNEQFF. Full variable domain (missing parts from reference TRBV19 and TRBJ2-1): DGGITQSPKYLFRKEGQNVTLSCEQNLNHDAMYWYRQDPGQGLRLIYYSQIVNDFQKGDIAEGYSVSREKKESFPLTVTSAQKNPTAFYLCASSTTSGVHSYNEQFFGPGTRLTVL.

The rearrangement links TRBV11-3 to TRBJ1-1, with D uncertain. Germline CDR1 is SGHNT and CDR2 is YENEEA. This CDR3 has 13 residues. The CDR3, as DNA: TGTGCGGTGCGGACGGGAATGAACACTGAAGCTTTCTTT. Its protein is CAVRTGMNTEAFF.

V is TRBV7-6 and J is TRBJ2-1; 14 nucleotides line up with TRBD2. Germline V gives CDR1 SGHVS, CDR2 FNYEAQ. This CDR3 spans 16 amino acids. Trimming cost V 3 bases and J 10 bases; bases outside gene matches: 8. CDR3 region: CASSFRLAGGSQEQFF. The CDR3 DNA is TGTGCCAGCAGCTTTCGACTAGCGGGAGGGTCACAGGAGCAGTTCTTC.

The CDR3 nucleotides are TGTGCCAGCAGCGCTGCTAGCGGTTCCTACAATGAGCAGTTCTTC. Protein: CASSAASGSYNEQFF. This chain joins TRBV7-9 and TRBJ2-1, with 7 nucleotides matching TRBD2. Germline trimming cut 5 bases from V and 1 base from J; bases unmatched to any gene: 5. The CDR3 extends over 15 amino acids. The germline V gene encodes CDR1 SEHNR and CDR2 FQNEAQ (reference sequence).

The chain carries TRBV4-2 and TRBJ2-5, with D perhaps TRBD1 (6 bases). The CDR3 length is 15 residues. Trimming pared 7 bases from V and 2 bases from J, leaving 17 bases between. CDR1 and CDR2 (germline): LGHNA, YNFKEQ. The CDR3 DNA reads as TGTGCCAGCACCCCCACTAGAGGGGGTCAAGAGACCCAGTACTTC. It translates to CASTPTRGGQETQYF.